These 24 T cell receptor beta chains were all obtained from the same sample, sequenced in a study of blood T cell repertoires in COVID-19. Profiling relied on immunoSEQ multiplex PCR, and the TCRdb table lists in-frame clones only, not all of them. The table includes roughly 150,000 clones, around 82% detected once. The sequencing input was peripheral blood. The receptor source for this set is a man aged 60 to 69 with acute or convalescent COVID-19.

The chain combines TRBV27 with TRBJ1-1; D is unclear. The CDR3 consists of 13 residues. Between the trimmed V and J ends, which lost 3 bases and 1 base, there was a span of 6 bases. Germline lookup yields CDR1 MNHEY and CDR2 SMNVEV (reference sequence). CDR3 DNA: TGTGCCAGCAGTTTGAGTGCGAACACTGAAGCTTTCTTT. Protein sequence: CASSLSANTEAFF.

This chain joins TRBV18 and TRBJ2-7; 12 bases are shared with TRBD1. This CDR3 is built from 17 residues. V trimming: 3 bases; J trimming: 4 bases; junction bases outside the gene matches: 10. Germline V gene data show CDR1 as KGHSH and CDR2 as LQKENI. DNA for the CDR3: TGTGCCAGCTCACCGTCCCGGGACAGGGGGCTTAATTACGAGCAGTACTTC. This sequence encodes CASSPSRDRGLNYEQYF. Complete variable domain (other parts from reference TRBV18 and TRBJ2-7): NAGVMQNPRHLVRRRGQEARLRCSPMKGHSHVYWYRQLPEEGLKFMVYLQKENIIDESGMPKERFSAEFPKEGPSILRIQQVVRGDSAAYFCASSPSRDRGLNYEQYFGPGTRLTVT.

The CDR3 DNA reads as TGTGCCAGCAGCCCGAGCGGGTTTTCTTACAATGAGCAGTTCTTC. This gives the protein CASSPSGFSYNEQFF. V usage is TRBV7-2 and J usage is TRBJ2-1, with D possibly being TRBD2 (6 bases). V was cut by 5 bases and J by 4 bases, with 15 bases left in between. Germline lookup yields CDR1 SGHTA and CDR2 FQGNSA. The CDR3 runs to 15 residues.

The V call is TRBV18, the J call TRBJ2-7, with TRBD2 identical over 14 bases. The CDR3 has 14 residues. With V trimmed by 4 bases and J by 7 bases, 3 bases remained unmatched. Germline CDR1 and CDR2: KGHSH and LQKENI. CDR3 sequence reads: CASSQGLAGEEQYF. In DNA form, the CDR3 reads TGTGCCAGCTCACAGGGACTAGCGGGAGAAGAGCAGTACTTC. Full variable domain (outside the CDR3, taken from reference TRBV18 and TRBJ2-7): NAGVMQNPRHLVRRRGQEARLRCSPMKGHSHVYWYRQLPEEGLKFMVYLQKENIIDESGMPKERFSAEFPKEGPSILRIQQVVRGDSAAYFCASSQGLAGEEQYFGPGTRLTVT.

The V and J genes are TRBV7-9 and TRBJ1-4, with a possible D match to TRBD1 (5 bases). V gave up 6 bases and J gave up 4 bases, with 18 bases separating them. The CDR3 runs 16 residues. Germline lookup yields CDR1 SEHNR and CDR2 FQNEAQ (reference sequence). CDR3 DNA: TGTGCCAGCAGTCGAGCGAAAGGGGCCCTTAATGAAAAACTGTTTTTT. Translating it yields CASSRAKGALNEKLFF.

The J gene is TRBJ2-7, the V gene TRBV6-5; D gene unclear. The CDR3 contains 13 residues. Trimming stripped 6 bases from V and 4 bases from J, with 13 bases between. Germline V gives CDR1 MNHEY, CDR2 SVGAGI. This chain's CDR3 is CASRFNSLYEQYF. Here the CDR3 DNA reads TGTGCCAGCAGGTTCAACTCCTTATACGAGCAGTACTTC.

This chain uses TRBV10-3 with TRBJ2-2, with 9 bases identical to TRBD2. Germline CDR1 and CDR2: ENHRY and SYGVKD. The CDR3 consists of 17 residues. Germline trimming cut 5 bases from V and 5 bases from J; bases unmatched to any gene: 12. For the CDR3, the DNA is TGTGCCATCAGTCCTAGCGGGGTTCGTGGGGGGACCGGGGAGCTGTTTTTT. Encoded protein: CAISPSGVRGGTGELFF.

The rearrangement joins TRBV6-5 to TRBJ1-2; D perhaps matches TRBD1 (5 bases). The V end lost 6 bases, the J end lost 9 bases, and 17 bases lay between the germline ends. The length of the CDR3 is 13 residues. Germline lookup yields CDR1 MNHEY and CDR2 SVGAGI. The CDR3 DNA reads TGTGCCAGCAGAAACAGGCCCAGCACTAGCTACACCTTC. This codes for CASRNRPSTSYTF.

This clone has a handful of counts. This sequence joins TRBV7-8 and TRBJ2-3; 10 bases align to TRBD2. With 1 base clipped from V and 7 bases from J, the junction kept 8 bases outside the gene matches. The CDR3 has 16 residues. CDR1 is SGHVS, CDR2 FQNEAQ, per germline. The chain's CDR3 is CASSLVPSGSLNTQYF. The CDR3 bases are TGTGCCAGCAGCTTAGTTCCTAGCGGGAGTTTAAATACGCAGTATTTT.

This chain connects TRBV18 to TRBJ2-1; no definite D call. The germline CDR1 and CDR2 sequences are KGHSH and LQKENI. The V and J ends lost 3 bases and 5 bases respectively, with 8 bases between them. The CDR3 covers 13 residues. The CDR3 spells CASSPSEDNEQFF. In DNA, the CDR3 is TGTGCCAGCTCACCGTCAGAGGACAATGAGCAGTTCTTC.

The V and J genes are TRBV6-4 and TRBJ2-6; 8 nucleotides agree with TRBD1. The V segment lost 10 bases and the J segment 2 bases; nucleotides outside the gene matches: 13. CDR3 size: 17 residues. Germline V lookup: CDR1 MRHNA, CDR2 SNTAGT. CDR3: CANTGRGLTAGANVLTF. The CDR3 coding sequence is TGTGCCAACACCGGCAGGGGGCTTACCGCTGGGGCCAACGTCCTGACTTTC.

The chain recombines TRBV6-5 with TRBJ2-1, with D perhaps matching TRBD2 (5 bases). The CDR3 extends over 14 amino acids. Deletions cut 2 bases from V and 3 bases from J, with 8 bases between. Germline CDR1 reads MNHEY; CDR2 reads SVGAGI. CDR3 region: CASSYGRGYNEQFF. The DNA of the CDR3 is TGTGCCAGCAGTTACGGGAGAGGCTACAATGAGCAGTTCTTC.

The chain combines TRBV5-5 with TRBJ2-1; a weak D match, TRBD1 (6 bases). V was cut by 3 bases and J by 0 bases, with 10 bases left in between. The length of the CDR3 is 15 residues. Germline V gene data show CDR1 as SGHKS and CDR2 as YYEKEE (reference sequence). CDR3 in DNA: TGTGCCAGCAGCTGGGACACCCTCTCCTACAATGAGCAGTTCTTC. This gives the protein CASSWDTLSYNEQFF.

The V call is TRBV10-3, the J call TRBJ1-1; TRBD1 agrees at 7 bases. The CDR3 totals 15 residues. CDR1 and CDR2 (germline): ENHRY, SYGVKD. After removal of 4 bases from V and 5 bases from J, the junction contained 10 bases not matched to a gene. The chain's CDR3 is CAISAHEQGWTEAFF. CDR3 bases: TGTGCCATCAGTGCCCATGAACAGGGGTGGACTGAAGCTTTCTTT.

The chain carries TRBV7-8 and TRBJ1-6, with TRBD1 matching 9 bases. CDR3 length equals 14 residues. CDR1 SGHVS and CDR2 FQNEAQ come from the germline V gene. J gave up 10 bases and V 3 bases, and 4 bases lay outside the gene matches. The chain's CDR3 is CASSLGQGDSPLHF. Here the CDR3 DNA reads TGTGCCAGCAGCTTGGGACAGGGCGACTCACCCCTCCACTTT.

This clone was observed a few times. Other nucleotide sequences from this sample produce the same CDR3. This sequence joins TRBV18 and TRBJ2-7, with D possibly being TRBD2 (6 bases). CDR1 and CDR2 from the germline V gene are KGHSH and LQKENI. V gave up 0 bases and J gave up 2 bases, with 8 bases separating them. The CDR3 loop spans 14 amino acids. CDR3 sequence: CASSPPGGTYEQYF. The CDR3 DNA follows: TGTGCCAGCTCACCACCGGGCGGGACCTACGAGCAGTACTTC.

The chain uses TRBV3-1 (or the pseudogene TRBV3-2) and TRBJ2-7; 11 nucleotides align to TRBD2. Trimming cost V 1 base and J 2 bases; bases outside gene matches: 1. The length of the CDR3 is 15 residues. Germline V CDR1 and CDR2: LGHDT, YNNKEL (reference sequence). DNA for the CDR3: TGTGCCAGCAGCCAAGCGACTAGCGGGACCTACGAGCAGTACTTC. Its protein product is CASSQATSGTYEQYF.

The J gene is TRBJ2-5, the V gene TRBV2, with D perhaps matching TRBD1 (6 bases). Germline CDR1 is SNHLY and CDR2 is FYNNEI. Trimming removed 5 bases at V and 2 bases at J, with 15 bases between. The CDR3 covers 15 residues. The CDR3 DNA is TGTGCCAGCAGTTTGGACAGCGTATCGCAAGAGACCCAGTACTTC. This encodes CASSLDSVSQETQYF.

The chain has TRBV15 and TRBJ1-5; no definite D call. The V end was cut by 0 bases, the J end by 7 bases, with 13 bases between. Germline lookup yields CDR1 LNHNV and CDR2 YYDKDF (reference sequence). The CDR3 sequence is 15 residues long. The CDR3 sequence: CATSRDRAAGQPQHF. The CDR3 nucleotides read TGTGCCACCAGCAGAGATCGAGCCGCAGGACAGCCCCAGCATTTT.

This clone has only one observation. The V gene is TRBV7-2, the J gene TRBJ2-3; a weak D match, TRBD1 (5 bases). Germline assignment: CDR1 SGHTA and CDR2 FQGNSA. The CDR3 is made up of 13 amino acids. V lost 3 bases to trimming and J lost 4 bases, with 8 bases between them. The CDR3 sequence: CASSFRVADTQYF. The CDR3 DNA reads TGTGCCAGCAGCTTCAGGGTGGCAGATACGCAGTATTTT.

The table lists this clone with a few counts. The V gene is TRBV7-6, the J gene TRBJ1-2, with a possible D match to TRBD1 (5 bases). This CDR3 has 15 residues. Germline V lookup: CDR1 SGHVS, CDR2 FNYEAQ. Between the trimmed V and J ends, which lost 5 bases and 4 bases, there was a span of 17 bases. This CDR3 reads CASSPLGGGLYGYTF. CDR3 sequence (DNA): TGTGCCAGCAGCCCCCTGGGGGGGGGTCTCTATGGCTACACCTTC.

The rearrangement links TRBV18 to TRBJ2-1, with D unclear. Trimming took off 5 bases at V and 5 bases at J, with 10 bases between the two ends. Looked up from germline, CDR1 is KGHSH and CDR2 is LQKENI. The CDR3 spans 13 residues. CDR3 sequence (DNA): TGTGCCAGCTCATCAACTTTAGACAATGAGCAGTTCTTC. This translates into CASSSTLDNEQFF.

This clone was picked up many times. CDR3 region: CASSPGLAGGETQYF. CDR3 nucleotides: TGTGCCAGCAGCCCGGGACTAGCGGGAGGGGAGACCCAGTACTTC. The chain employs TRBV7-8 and TRBJ2-5; the match to TRBD2 covers 16 bases. The germline V gene has CDR1 SGHVS and CDR2 FQNEAQ. Trimming removed 5 bases from V and 5 bases from J; junction bases left unmatched: 2. The CDR3 runs 15 residues.

The rearrangement joins TRBV7-8 to TRBJ2-5; a possible D gene is TRBD2 (6 bases). Trimming cost V 5 bases and J 7 bases, with 8 bases left between them. Germline lookup yields CDR1 SGHVS and CDR2 FQNEAQ. The CDR3 contains 11 residues. DNA of the CDR3: TGTGCCAGCAGCCCCGGGGGGACCCAGTACTTC. This gives the protein CASSPGGTQYF.